The 8 T cell receptor beta chains below come from one sample, sequenced in a study of post-analysis software for immune sequencing data. General study findings and limits: Patients carried roughly 5 TRBV segments more frequently than controls did, and TRBV5-6, TRBV5-1 and TRBV20-1 were among them.

Antigen specificity for these receptors is unknown. cDNA libraries for TCR beta contained unique molecular identifiers. TCRdb analysed the PCR reads with MiXCR anew, one entry per CDR3 protein. The sample lists fewer than 550,000 distinct CDR3 sequences; about a third were seen once. The sample consisted of blood. These receptors were taken from a girl aged 2-17 years with multiple sclerosis.

This clonotype was picked up one time. The chain carries TRBV4-2 and TRBJ1-1; D remains unclear. The V end was cut by 4 bases, the J end by 1 base, with 16 bases between. Germline V gene sequence: CDR1 LGHNA, CDR2 YNFKEQ. The CDR3 contains 16 residues. This CDR3 reads CASSPVLLDTNTEAFF. CDR3 bases: TGTGCCAGCAGCCCCGTCCTACTAGATACGAACACTGAAGCTTTCTTT.

This clonotype was counted only a few times. The chain recombines TRBV20-1 with TRBJ1-1; 8 bases map to TRBD1. There are 11 residues in the CDR3. The ends lost 5 bases at V and 12 bases at J; junction bases unmatched: 8. Per the germline V gene, CDR1 is DFQATT and CDR2 is SNEGSKA (reference sequence). CDR3 loop: CSARRQGMSFF. CDR3 DNA: TGCAGTGCTCGTAGACAGGGGATGTCTTTCTTT.

V is TRBV2 and J is TRBJ2-3, with 9 bases matching TRBD1. The CDR3 loop spans 16 amino acids. In germline, CDR1 is SNHLY, CDR2 FYNNEI. The junction had 5 bases not matched to a gene; V was cut back by 2 bases and J by 2 bases. The CDR3 loop reads CASSERTGDPTDTQYF. Here the CDR3 DNA reads TGTGCCAGCAGTGAAAGGACAGGGGACCCCACAGATACGCAGTATTTT.

DNA for the CDR3: TGCAGTGCTATCCCCTCCCTCGGGGGCAGCAATCAGCCCCAGCATTTT. It encodes CSAIPSLGGSNQPQHF. The chain combines TRBV20-1 with TRBJ1-5; TRBD1 is a possible D gene (6 bases). CDR3 length equals 16 residues. From germline, CDR1 is DFQATT and CDR2 SNEGSKA (reference sequence). Trimming removed 4 bases at V and 1 base at J, with 17 bases between.

This clonotype occurred a few times. The V call is TRBV12-3 or TRBV12-4, the J call TRBJ1-2; 10 positions match TRBD1. J gave up 8 bases and V 5 bases, and 5 bases lay outside the gene matches. The CDR3 contains 13 residues. CDR3 sequence reads: CASSLDRGQGYTF. The CDR3 DNA is TGTGCCAGCAGTCTAGACAGGGGGCAAGGCTACACCTTC.

This clonotype showed up just a few times. The chain carries TRBV4-2 and TRBJ2-4; maybe TRBD1 (6 bases). The closer fit of TRBJ2-7 to the DNA end suggests the J call may be wrong. Germline values: CDR1 LGHNA, CDR2 YNFKEQ. There are 14 residues in the CDR3. CDR3 protein: CASSRYQGKNEQYF. CDR3 in DNA: TGTGCCAGCAGCCGCTATCAGGGGAAGAACGAGCAGTACTTC.

This clonotype has a handful of counts. The rearrangement links TRBV6-2 or TRBV6-3 to TRBJ1-2, with 7 bases that match TRBD1. CDR3 length: 14 amino acids. Germline CDR1 is MNHEY and CDR2 is SVGEGT. Trimming removed 3 bases from V and 8 bases from J; junction bases left unmatched: 9. The CDR3: CASSYTGTASGYTF. In nucleotides, the CDR3 is TGTGCCAGCAGTTATACCGGGACAGCCTCCGGCTACACCTTC.

This clonotype has more than one count but fewer than ten. The rearrangement uses TRBV7-9 and TRBJ1-4; no reliable D call. The CDR3 has 16 residues. The V end was cut by 4 bases, the J end by 6 bases, with 18 bases between. Germline V gene lookup returns CDR1 SEHNR and CDR2 FQNEAQ (reference sequence). The CDR3 nucleotides read TGTGCCAGCAGCTCATGGCGGACCTGGGGTGATGAAAAACTGTTTTTT. Its protein product is CASSSWRTWGDEKLFF.